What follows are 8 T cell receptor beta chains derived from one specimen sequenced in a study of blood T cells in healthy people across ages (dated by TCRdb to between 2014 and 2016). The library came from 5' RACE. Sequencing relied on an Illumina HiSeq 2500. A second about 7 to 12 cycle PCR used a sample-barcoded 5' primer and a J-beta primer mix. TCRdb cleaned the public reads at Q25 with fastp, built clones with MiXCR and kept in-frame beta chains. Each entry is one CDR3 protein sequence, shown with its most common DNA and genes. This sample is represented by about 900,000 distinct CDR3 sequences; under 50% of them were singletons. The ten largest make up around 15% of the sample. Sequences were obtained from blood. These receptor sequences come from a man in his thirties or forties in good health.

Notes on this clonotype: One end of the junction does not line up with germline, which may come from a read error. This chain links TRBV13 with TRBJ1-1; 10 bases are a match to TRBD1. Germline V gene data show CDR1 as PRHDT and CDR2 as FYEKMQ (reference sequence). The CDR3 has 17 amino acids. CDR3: CAGSSQDRGTRDTEAFF. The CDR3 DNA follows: TGTGCCGGCAGCTCCCAGGACAGGGGGACTCGCGACACTGAAGCTTTCTTT.

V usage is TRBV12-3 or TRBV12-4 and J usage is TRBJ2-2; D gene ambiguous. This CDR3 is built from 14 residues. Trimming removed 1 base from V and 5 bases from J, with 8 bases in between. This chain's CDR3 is CASSLEQLTGELFF. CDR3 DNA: TGTGCCAGCAGTTTAGAGCAGTTGACCGGGGAGCTGTTTTTT.

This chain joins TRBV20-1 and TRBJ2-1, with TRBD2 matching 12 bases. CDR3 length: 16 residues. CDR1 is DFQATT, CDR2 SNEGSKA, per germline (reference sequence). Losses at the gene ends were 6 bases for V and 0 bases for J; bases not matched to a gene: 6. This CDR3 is CSALMTSGSSYNEQFF. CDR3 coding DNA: TGCAGTGCCCTGATGACTAGCGGGAGCTCCTACAATGAGCAGTTCTTC.

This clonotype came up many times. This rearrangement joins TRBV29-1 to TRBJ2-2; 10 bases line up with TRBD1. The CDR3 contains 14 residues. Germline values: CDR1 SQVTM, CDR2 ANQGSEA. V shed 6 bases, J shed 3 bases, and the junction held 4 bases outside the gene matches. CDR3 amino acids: CSVPGTGDTGELFF. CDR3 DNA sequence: TGCAGCGTCCCCGGGACAGGGGACACCGGGGAGCTGTTTTTT.

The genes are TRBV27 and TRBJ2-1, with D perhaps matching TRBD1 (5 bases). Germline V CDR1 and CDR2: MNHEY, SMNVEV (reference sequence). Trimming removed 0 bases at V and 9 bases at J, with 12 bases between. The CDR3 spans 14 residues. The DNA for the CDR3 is TGTGCCAGCAGTTTATCAGGGGTTTCGGGTGAGCAGTTCTTC. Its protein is CASSLSGVSGEQFF.

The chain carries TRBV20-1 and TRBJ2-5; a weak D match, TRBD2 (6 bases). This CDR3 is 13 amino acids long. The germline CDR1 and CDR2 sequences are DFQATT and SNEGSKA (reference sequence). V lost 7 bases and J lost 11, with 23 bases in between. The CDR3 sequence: CSGEANLGDEQYF. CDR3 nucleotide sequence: TGCAGTGGGGAGGCGAACCTCGGAGATGAGCAGTACTTC.

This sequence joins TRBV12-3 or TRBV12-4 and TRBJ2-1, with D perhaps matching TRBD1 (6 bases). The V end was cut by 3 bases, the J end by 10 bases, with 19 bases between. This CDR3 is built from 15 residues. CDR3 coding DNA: TGTGCCAGCAGTTTGACCCGGACAGCCCCCGGAGAGCAGTTCTTC. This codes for CASSLTRTAPGEQFF.

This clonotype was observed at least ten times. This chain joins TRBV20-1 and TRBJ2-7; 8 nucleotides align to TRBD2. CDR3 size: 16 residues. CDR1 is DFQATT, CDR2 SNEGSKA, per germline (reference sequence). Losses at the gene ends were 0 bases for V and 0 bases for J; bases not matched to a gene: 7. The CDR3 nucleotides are TGCAGTGCTAGAGACCTAGCGGGTACGAACTCCTACGAGCAGTACTTC. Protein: CSARDLAGTNSYEQYF.